The 27 T cell receptor beta chains below all came from one sample that was sequenced in a study of blood T cell repertoires in COVID-19. Clones were sequenced by immunoSEQ multiplex PCR, and TCRdb holds only the in-frame ones, with some missing. The profile covers some 260,000 clones, with about 90% appearing a single time and 10% taken by the ten largest. Sequencing was performed on peripheral blood. The source is a woman aged 65 to 85 with COVID-19, enrolled during active disease.

J is TRBJ2-1 and V is TRBV4-2; TRBD1 aligns across 9 bases. The germline V gene encodes CDR1 LGHNA and CDR2 YNFKEQ. The CDR3 has 21 amino acids. Trimming took 4 bases from V and 4 from J; bases not matched to a gene: 23. For the CDR3, the DNA is TGTGCCAGCAGCCCGGCGATGGAAGGACAGGGGTTTCGCGGGGCATACAATGAGCAGTTCTTC. This codes for CASSPAMEGQGFRGAYNEQFF.

About this clone: Other DNA sequences of this sample code for an identical CDR3. The chain links TRBV5-1 to TRBJ2-6; D is undetermined. There are 15 residues in the CDR3. Germline V gives CDR1 SGHRS, CDR2 YFSETQ. V was cut by 0 bases and J by 4 bases, with 8 bases left in between. CDR3 residues: CASSLGAAGANVLTF. CDR3 nucleotide sequence: TGCGCCAGCAGCTTGGGGGCCGCCGGGGCCAACGTCCTGACTTTC. Drawing the rest from reference TRBV5-1 and TRBJ2-6, the complete variable domain is KAGVTQTPRYLIKTRGQQVTLSCSPISGHRSVSWYQQTPGQGLQFLFEYFSETQRNKGNFPGRFSGRQFSNSRSEMNVSTLELGDSALYLCASSLGAAGANVLTFGAGSRLTVL.

The gene calls are TRBV20-1 and TRBJ2-5; no definite D call. Deletions cut 4 bases from V and 5 bases from J, with 8 bases between. Germline V gives CDR1 DFQATT, CDR2 SNEGSKA (reference sequence). CDR3 length: 11 residues. This CDR3 is CSANIQETQYF. CDR3 in DNA: TGCAGTGCTAACATTCAGGAGACCCAGTACTTC.

This clone is a singleton in its sample. This rearrangement joins TRBV15 to TRBJ2-2, with D maybe TRBD1 (6 bases). The germline V and J ends were trimmed by 6 bases and 6 bases, with 14 bases remaining between them. This CDR3 has 14 residues. Germline-derived CDR1 and CDR2 are LNHNV and YYDKDF (reference sequence). The CDR3 DNA is TGTGCCACCAGTATTAGACAGGCCTCCGGGGAGCTGTTTTTT. Amino acids: CATSIRQASGELFF.

The rearrangement uses TRBV11-3 and TRBJ2-7; weak D call: TRBD1 (6 bases). V was clipped by 2 bases and J by 1 base, with 9 bases between them. The germline gives CDR1 SGHNT, CDR2 YENEEA. The CDR3 runs 14 residues. The CDR3 is CASSLFGQSYEQYF. The DNA of the CDR3 is TGTGCCAGCAGCTTATTTGGACAGTCCTACGAGCAGTACTTC.

The chain is built from TRBV2 and TRBJ2-5; D is possibly TRBD1 (5 bases). The V end was cut by 7 bases, the J end by 2 bases, with 11 bases between. Germline CDR1 reads SNHLY; CDR2 reads FYNNEI. The CDR3 extends over 13 amino acids. The CDR3 loop is CASKYAGQETQYF. CDR3 bases: TGTGCCAGCAAATATGCAGGGCAAGAGACCCAGTACTTC.

For the CDR3, the DNA is TGCAGCGCCGAGACTAATGAAAAACTGTTTTTT. Its protein product is CSAETNEKLFF. This rearrangement joins TRBV29-1 to TRBJ1-4, with D uncertain. The CDR3 loop spans 11 amino acids. Trimming cost V 7 bases and J 2 bases, with 5 bases left between them. Germline CDR1 is SQVTM and CDR2 is ANQGSEA.

The chain joins TRBV5-8 to TRBJ1-4, with unresolved D. Germline assignment: CDR1 SGHTS and CDR2 YDEGEE. Trimming shortened V by 6 bases and J by 8 bases, and 11 bases separated the two germline ends. The CDR3 extends over 12 amino acids. This CDR3 reads CASTRVREKLFF. The CDR3 coding sequence is TGTGCCAGCACCCGTGTGAGAGAAAAACTGTTTTTT.

V is TRBV12-5 and J is TRBJ1-5; 7 bases match TRBD1. This CDR3 has 13 residues. V trimming: 6 bases; J trimming: 5 bases; junction bases outside the gene matches: 4. Germline values: CDR1 LGHNT, CDR2 FRNRAP. The CDR3: CASGADRDQPQHF. CDR3 in DNA: TGTGCTAGTGGCGCCGACAGGGATCAGCCCCAGCATTTT.

This chain joins TRBV5-1 and TRBJ1-2; possibly TRBD1 for D (6 bases). The V and J ends lost 0 bases and 7 bases respectively, with 19 bases between them. The CDR3 has 16 residues. Germline V gene lookup returns CDR1 SGHRS and CDR2 YFSETQ. Written as DNA, the CDR3 is TGCGCCAGCAGCTTGGATGCCCCCGGGGGGCAGGGTGGCTACACCTTC. Protein product: CASSLDAPGGQGGYTF.

The chain couples TRBV4-2 to TRBJ1-3; 9 bases match TRBD1. V dropped 2 bases and J dropped 4; count of bases not matched to a gene: 12. In germline, CDR1 is LGHNA, CDR2 YNFKEQ. The CDR3 sequence is 18 residues long. The CDR3 loop reads CASSQKTRGQGAGNTIYF. As DNA, the CDR3 is TGTGCCAGCAGCCAAAAAACCCGGGGACAGGGAGCAGGAAACACCATATATTTT.

The V call is TRBV5-1, the J call TRBJ2-2; 13 bases match TRBD2. V gave up 7 bases and J gave up 0 bases; unmatched junction bases: 6. The length of the CDR3 is 17 residues. Per germline, CDR1 SGHRS and CDR2 YFSETQ. CDR3 nucleotides: TGCGCCAGCTCAAGACTAGCGGGAGGCTCGAACACCGGGGAGCTGTTTTTT. This encodes CASSRLAGGSNTGELFF.

CDR3 amino acids: CASSARGGYSYEQYF. The CDR3 DNA is TGTGCCAGCAGCGCGCGGGGCGGGTACTCCTACGAGCAGTACTTC. This chain links TRBV5-4 with TRBJ2-7; possibly TRBD2 for D (6 bases). This CDR3 contains 15 residues. Trimming removed 4 bases at V and 0 bases at J, with 14 bases between. CDR1 and CDR2 (germline): SGHNT, YYREEE (reference sequence).

This CDR3 is CASSQARTGSDTQYF. The CDR3, as DNA: TGTGCCAGCAGCCAAGCCCGGACAGGGTCAGATACGCAGTATTTT. The chain carries TRBV3-1 (or the pseudogene TRBV3-2) and TRBJ2-3, with 8 bases fitting TRBD1. CDR3 length equals 15 residues. The ends lost 1 base at V and 4 bases at J; junction bases unmatched: 4. From germline, CDR1 is LGHDT and CDR2 YNNKEL (reference sequence).

This clone came up a few times. This chain's CDR3 is CASGGGQGNSPLHF. The DNA of the CDR3 is TGTGCCAGCGGGGGGGGACAGGGAAATTCACCCCTCCACTTT. The V call is TRBV28, the J call TRBJ1-6; 9 bases align to TRBD1. Germline V gene sequence: CDR1 MDHEN, CDR2 SYDVKM. V trimming: 8 bases; J trimming: 7 bases; junction bases outside the gene matches: 6. CDR3 length: 14 residues.

The V and J genes are TRBV7-9 and TRBJ2-1, with D tentatively TRBD2 (6 bases). The V end lost 5 bases, the J end lost 3 bases, and 17 bases lay between the germline ends. This CDR3 region has 16 residues. The germline V gene encodes CDR1 SEHNR and CDR2 FQNEAQ (reference sequence). As DNA, the CDR3 is TGTGCCAGCAGCCCCACACGTGCTAGCGACTACAATGAGCAGTTCTTC. Its translation: CASSPTRASDYNEQFF.

The J gene is TRBJ2-3, the V gene TRBV30; the D is unclear. V was clipped by 2 bases and J by 5 bases, with 8 bases between them. This CDR3 region has 12 residues. CDR1 and CDR2 from the germline V gene are GTSNPN and SVGIG (reference sequence). As DNA, the CDR3 is TGTGCCTGGAGTCCCTTAGTAGATACGCAGTATTTT. Its translation: CAWSPLVDTQYF.

The J gene is TRBJ2-5, the V gene TRBV3-1 (or the pseudogene TRBV3-2); 12 bases agree with TRBD2. V shed 6 bases, J shed 4 bases, and the junction held 12 bases outside the gene matches. Germline CDR1 is LGHDT and CDR2 is YNNKEL (reference sequence). The CDR3 totals 17 residues. The CDR3 bases are TGTGCCAGCAGACAAAGTCTAGCGGGAGGGCCAGGAGAGACCCAGTACTTC. The encoded protein is CASRQSLAGGPGETQYF.

This chain links TRBV20-1 with TRBJ2-1, with D hard to call. CDR1 is DFQATT and CDR2 is SNEGSKA in the germline V gene (reference sequence). The CDR3 loop spans 14 amino acids. Deletions cut 3 bases from V and 0 bases from J, with 9 bases between. The CDR3 spells CSASRRSSYNEQFF. In nucleotides, the CDR3 is TGCAGTGCTAGTCGGCGGAGCTCCTACAATGAGCAGTTCTTC.

The chain couples TRBV30 to TRBJ1-1; D perhaps matches TRBD1 (5 bases). CDR1 GTSNPN and CDR2 SVGIG come from the germline V gene (reference sequence). V gave up 3 bases and J gave up 6 bases, with 20 bases separating them. This CDR3 spans 15 amino acids. The CDR3 is CAWRLRIGAVAEAFF. The CDR3 DNA reads as TGTGCCTGGAGACTGAGGATAGGGGCGGTCGCTGAAGCTTTCTTT.

The chain is built from TRBV27 and TRBJ2-5, with 7 bases that match TRBD2. With 6 bases clipped from V and 3 bases from J, the junction kept 10 bases outside the gene matches. CDR1 and CDR2 (germline): MNHEY, SMNVEV (reference sequence). The length of the CDR3 is 15 residues. CDR3 loop: CASSHDWAGEETQYF. The CDR3 nucleotides read TGTGCCAGCAGCCATGACTGGGCGGGGGAAGAGACCCAGTACTTC.

This clone was counted between two and nine times. This chain connects TRBV7-9 to TRBJ1-6; 10 positions agree with TRBD1. The ends lost 6 bases at V and 8 bases at J; junction bases unmatched: 7. Germline values: CDR1 SEHNR, CDR2 FQNEAQ (reference sequence). The CDR3 loop spans 15 amino acids. CDR3 region: CASRRGTGDYSPLHF. The CDR3 bases are TGTGCCAGCAGGCGCGGGACAGGGGATTATTCACCCCTCCACTTT. The full variable domain, its missing parts supplied by reference TRBV7-9 and TRBJ1-6, is DTGVSQNPRHKITKRGQNVTFRCDPISEHNRLYWYRQTLGQGPEFLTYFQNEAQLEKSRLLSDRFSAERPKGSFSTLEIQRTEQGDSAMYLCASRRGTGDYSPLHFGNGTRLTVT.

The gene calls are TRBV5-4 and TRBJ2-3; 8 bases agree with TRBD1. Per the germline V gene, CDR1 is SGHNT and CDR2 is YYREEE (reference sequence). The CDR3 length is 13 residues. Germline trimming cut 5 bases from V and 4 bases from J; bases unmatched to any gene: 3. The CDR3 spells CASRIQGADTQYF. CDR3 nucleotides: TGTGCCAGCAGGATACAGGGGGCAGATACGCAGTATTTT.

This clone was observed a handful of times. This sequence joins TRBV28 and TRBJ1-2; TRBD1 matches at 8 bases. With V trimmed by 5 bases and J by 5 bases, 4 bases remained unmatched. The CDR3 is 13 residues long. The V gene's germline CDR1 is MDHEN and CDR2 SYDVKM. DNA for the CDR3: TGTGCCAGCAGTCGGACAGGGCGGTATGGCTACACCTTC. Its translation: CASSRTGRYGYTF.

In this sample, this clone turned up once. The genes are TRBV29-1 and TRBJ2-7, with 9 bases fitting TRBD1. Looked up from germline, CDR1 is SQVTM and CDR2 is ANQGSEA. V lost 6 bases, J lost 2 bases, and 5 bases stayed unmatched. The CDR3 runs 13 residues. The DNA for the CDR3 is TGCAGCGTACGACAGGGGGGTGCCTACGAGCAGTACTTC. Its translation is CSVRQGGAYEQYF.

The rearrangement uses TRBV28 and TRBJ1-3; 8 positions agree with TRBD1. Germline V gene sequence: CDR1 MDHEN, CDR2 SYDVKM. The V segment lost 5 bases and the J segment 4 bases; nucleotides outside the gene matches: 7. This CDR3 comprises 15 residues. The CDR3 bases are TGTGCCAGCAGTAAGCCAACAGGGGGAGGAAACACCATATATTTT. Protein: CASSKPTGGGNTIYF.

The chain uses TRBV9 and TRBJ1-2; maybe TRBD1 (6 bases). The CDR3 is 15 amino acids. V lost 3 bases and J 7 bases, leaving 19 bases between the germline ends. The germline V gene has CDR1 SGDLS and CDR2 YYNGEE. The CDR3 bases are TGTGCCAGCAGCGCCCTCACAGGGATTCTAGGTGGCTACACCTTC. Translation: CASSALTGILGGYTF.